This T cell receptor beta chain stems from a study of human T cells and chemical hapten exposure. This sample's time point: patch test 3, about 24 weeks after DPC sensitization. Treatment described: therapeutic diphenylcyclopropenone sensitization with weekly scalp DPC. In the source study's methods: A per-sample median of around 100,000 TCRs was observed, with counts ranging from roughly 23,224 to 700,000. One entry per CDR3 protein results from TCRdb running MiXCR on the RACE reads. Here the V and J calls rest on TCRdb's processing, not on the authors' analysis. The profile shows approximately 97,000 distinct CDR3 sequences, less than 35% of them singletons. The receptor's source is a man between 35 and 55 years old with alopecia areata. Some clones in this sample may be carry-over from other donors' samples. This specimen was whole blood, taken in connection with sensitization to the hapten diphenylcyclopropenone (DPC).

The CDR3, as DNA: TGTGCCAGCAGCCAATTCCCAGGGGGTAGCACAGATACGCAGTATTTT. Encoded protein: CASSQFPGGSTDTQYF. The chain carries TRBV14 and TRBJ2-3, with 7 bases identical to TRBD1. V lost 2 bases to trimming and J lost 0 bases; unmatched junction nucleotides: 5. The CDR3 consists of 16 residues. Germline CDR1 reads SGHDN; CDR2 reads FVKESK.